This T cell receptor beta chain stems from a study of blood T cell repertoires in COVID-19. Study as a whole: The samples span acute and convalescent COVID-19 from the United States, Italy and Spain. T cells, B-cell-depleted T cells, or PBMCs provided the cDNA or gDNA that served as material.

This clone has just a few counts. Per the authors' pipeline: Researchers report that nucleated cell counts were estimated from reference gene primer amplification. TCRdb keeps only in-frame clones here, not all; method: immunoSEQ multiplex PCR. V and J calls and clone size are copied from that table; D and trimming were computed from the DNA. The sample lists about 160,000 clones, approximately 78% occurring once. The CDR3 spans 13 residues. The ends were cut back, 4 bases at V and 7 bases at J, with 13 bases in the middle. Germline CDR1 is KGHDR and CDR2 is SFDVKD. The chain is built from TRBV24-1 and TRBJ2-7, with D possibly being TRBD2 (5 bases). The sequencing sample was made of peripheral blood. This clonotype originated in a human donor in a cohort sampled during active COVID-19. The CDR3 DNA is TGTGCCACCAGTGAAGGTTCAGGCGGGGAGCAGTACTTC. It codes for CATSEGSGGEQYF.